This T cell receptor (beta chain) was captured by sequencing in a study of tumor-infiltrating lymphocytes in primary liver carcinoma. Study-level information: The yield of productive TCRbeta reads per sample was roughly 3.65 to 7.5 million and was similar across tissue types.

From 20-30 mg of unsorted bulk tissue, DNA and RNA were co-extracted together. With chronic HBV infection, the patients were also treatment-naive. The study found over 90% viable tumor cells in every tumor sample. Of note for this clonotype: A much larger clone differs by one base, so this may be a read error.

Total RNA (approximately 450 ng) served as template for TCR beta cDNA synthesis primed by a constant-region primer. Three-round nested multiplex PCR performed with slightly modified ARM-PCR produced the TCR beta libraries. MiXCR, run by TCRdb on the multiplex PCR reads, gives a single entry per CDR3 protein. This sample has tens of thousands of distinct CDR3 sequences, with about 65% found just once. The specimen was liver tumor tissue from sampling region 4. Regarding subset: tumor region T4, right-lateral pole. The sequence derives from a middle-aged man with primary liver carcinoma and hepatitis B virus infection.

Here the CDR3 DNA reads TGTACCAGCGGGAGCGGGGGTGAGCAGTTCTTC. This codes for CTSGSGGEQFF. The rearrangement links TRBV6-5 to TRBJ2-1; TRBD2 matches 8 bases. Germline V lookup: CDR1 MNHEY, CDR2 SVGAGI. There are 11 residues in the CDR3.